Listed below are T cell receptor beta chains from one sample, sequenced in a study of T and B cells in COVID-19 patients. TCRdb redid the calling of the multiplex PCR reads with MiXCR, one entry per CDR3 protein. This sample has about 13,000 distinct CDR3 sequences; 25% occur once, and the top ten carry under 4.5%. The sample consisted of blood. The source of these receptors is a human donor who had recovered from COVID-19. The CDR3 runs from the conserved cysteine through the conserved F or W. A D gene is named only where the DNA matches it firmly. Expanded clones are given a class, and other clones once, few, many or no size at all.

d_call j_call clone_size v_call cdr3_aa cdr3_nt
TRBD2 TRBJ2-3 medium-sized TRBV5-6 CASSLGGLAGSTDTQYF TGTGCCAGCAGCTTGGGAGGACTAGCGGGAAGCACAGATACGCAGTATTTT
. TRBJ2-7 . TRBV5-1 CASSRYPRGRVHEQYF TGCGCCAGCAGCCGGTACCCCCGCGGCAGGGTCCACGAGCAGTACTTC
. TRBJ1-5 few TRBV14 CASSQDRGGADSNQPQHF TGTGCCAGCAGCCAAGATCGGGGAGGGGCTGATAGCAATCAGCCCCAGCATTTT
. TRBJ2-1 once TRBV7-2 CASSLADGGIYNKQFF TGTGCCAGCAGCTTAGCGGACGGGGGTATTTACAATAAGCAGTTCTTC
TRBD1 TRBJ2-7 medium-sized TRBV29-1 CSVAPTGESYEQYF TGCAGCGTGGCCCCGACAGGGGAGTCCTACGAGCAGTACTTC
TRBD2 TRBJ2-3 medium-sized TRBV6-4 CASSEAGGTDTQYF TGTGCCAGCAGTGAAGCGGGAGGCACAGATACGCAGTATTTT
. TRBJ2-5 . TRBV5-1 CASSRDSGGLFETQYF TGCGCCAGCAGCAGAGATAGCGGCGGTTTGTTCGAGACCCAGTACTTC
. TRBJ2-4 few TRBV5-5 CASKQTETLAKNIQYF TGTGCCAGCAAACAGACAGAGACGCTAGCCAAAAACATTCAGTACTTC
. TRBJ1-2 . TRBV5-4 CASTLTGGGYTF TGTGCCAGCACCCTGACAGGAGGAGGCTACACCTTC
. TRBJ1-4 many TRBV18 CASLRPGLKEKLFF TGTGCCAGCTTGCGGCCAGGTCTGAAGGAAAAACTGTTTTTT
TRBD2 TRBJ2-3 . TRBV20-1 CSAPSLSGGRSDTQYF TGCAGTGCCCCATCCCTTAGCGGGGGACGCTCAGATACGCAGTATTTT
. TRBJ1-5 . TRBV5-4 CASSLGSGQPQHF TGTGCCAGCAGCTTGGGGTCGGGTCAGCCCCAGCATTTT
TRBD2 TRBJ2-3 . TRBV6-5 CASSEAGGINTDTQYF TGTGCCAGCAGTGAAGCGGGAGGGATAAACACAGATACGCAGTATTTT
TRBD2 TRBJ2-5 . TRBV6-4 CASSEAGNSRETQYF TGTGCCAGCAGTGAAGCGGGAAACTCAAGAGAGACCCAGTACTTC
. TRBJ1-4 many TRBV15 CATSRDRGGTYEKLFF TGTGCCACCAGCAGAGATCGGGGGGGGACATATGAAAAACTGTTTTTT
. TRBJ2-3 . TRBV19 CASGPQPGHLHTDTQYF TGTGCCAGTGGGCCCCAACCGGGACACCTCCACACAGATACGCAGTATTTT
TRBD2 TRBJ2-1 once TRBV6-6 CSSSSIPGGFSSYNEQFF TGTTCCAGCAGTTCAATTCCCGGGGGGTTCAGCTCCTACAATGAGCAGTTCTTC
. TRBJ1-1 . TRBV24-1 CATSDGTEAFF TGTGCCACCAGTGATGGGACTGAAGCTTTCTTT
. TRBJ1-2 . TRBV11-1 CASSLDLQGWDGYTF TGTGCCAGCAGCTTAGATCTCCAGGGATGGGATGGCTACACCTTC
. TRBJ1-2 once TRBV19 CASSIPQGFEGYTF TGTGCCAGTAGTATCCCGCAGGGATTTGAGGGCTACACCTTC
. TRBJ1-2 . TRBV18 CASSPEYSYGYTF TGTGCCAGCTCACCAGAGTATAGCTATGGCTACACCTTC
TRBD1 TRBJ1-2 . TRBV5-1 CASSPLPSETGRYGYTF TGCGCCAGCAGCCCCCTGCCGAGTGAGACAGGGCGCTATGGCTACACCTTC
. TRBJ2-3 . TRBV7-2 CASSLVTGLYTTDTQYF TGTGCCAGCAGCTTAGTCACGGGTCTTTATACCACAGATACGCAGTATTTT
. TRBJ2-2 medium-sized TRBV30 CAWSGAGLDTGELFF TGTGCCTGGAGTGGTGCAGGGTTGGACACCGGGGAGCTGTTTTTT
. TRBJ2-3 . TRBV10-1 CASSREGHTDTQYF TGCGCCAGCAGTAGAGAGGGCCACACAGATACGCAGTATTTT
TRBD2 TRBJ2-1 medium-sized TRBV19 CASRVATGTSGVSYNEQFF TGTGCCAGTAGGGTCGCTACCGGGACTAGCGGGGTCTCCTACAATGAGCAGTTCTTC
. TRBJ1-4 . TRBV20-1 CSASKGANEKLFF TGCAGTGCTAGTAAGGGGGCTAATGAAAAACTGTTTTTT
TRBD2 TRBJ2-1 once TRBV15 CATSRSGGADEQFF TGTGCCACCAGCCGTAGCGGGGGGGCCGATGAGCAGTTCTTC
TRBD2 TRBJ2-5 many TRBV12-3/TRBV12-4 CASSFRSGGHQETQYF TGTGCCAGCAGTTTCCGTAGCGGGGGACACCAAGAGACCCAGTACTTC
TRBD2 TRBJ2-3 medium-sized TRBV6-5 CASSPLAGGPDTQYF TGTGCCAGCAGCCCACTAGCGGGGGGGCCAGATACGCAGTATTTT
. TRBJ2-5 large TRBV15 CATRISRAIQETQYF TGTGCCACCAGAATTTCCCGGGCCATCCAAGAGACCCAGTACTTC
. TRBJ2-5 medium-sized TRBV5-5 CASSVPVGEETQYF TGTGCCAGCAGCGTCCCGGTGGGGGAAGAGACCCAGTACTTC